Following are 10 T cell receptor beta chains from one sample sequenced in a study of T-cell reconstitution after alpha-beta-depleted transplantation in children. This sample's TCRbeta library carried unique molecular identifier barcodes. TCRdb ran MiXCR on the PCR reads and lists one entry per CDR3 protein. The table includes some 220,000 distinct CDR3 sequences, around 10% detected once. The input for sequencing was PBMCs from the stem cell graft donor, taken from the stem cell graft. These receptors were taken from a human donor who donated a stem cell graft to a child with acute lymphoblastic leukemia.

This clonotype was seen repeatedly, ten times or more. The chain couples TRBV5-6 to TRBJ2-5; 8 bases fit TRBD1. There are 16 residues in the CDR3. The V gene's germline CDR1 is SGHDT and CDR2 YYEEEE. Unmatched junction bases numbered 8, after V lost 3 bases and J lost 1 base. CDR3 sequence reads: CASSSNRGFFQETQYF. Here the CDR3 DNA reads TGTGCCAGCAGCTCCAACAGGGGGTTTTTCCAAGAGACCCAGTACTTC.

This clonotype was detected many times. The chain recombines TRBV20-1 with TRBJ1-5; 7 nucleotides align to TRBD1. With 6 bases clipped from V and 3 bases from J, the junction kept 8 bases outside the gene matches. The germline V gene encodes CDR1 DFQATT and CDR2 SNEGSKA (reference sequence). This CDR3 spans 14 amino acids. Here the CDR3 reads CSALRQGYNQPQHF. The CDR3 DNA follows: TGCAGTGCCCTAAGACAGGGCTACAATCAGCCCCAGCATTTT.

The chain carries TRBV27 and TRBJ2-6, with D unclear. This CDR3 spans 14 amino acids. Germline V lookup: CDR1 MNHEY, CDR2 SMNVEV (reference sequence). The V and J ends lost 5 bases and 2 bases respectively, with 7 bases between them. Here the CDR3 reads CASSPLAGANVLTF. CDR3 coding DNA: TGTGCCAGCAGTCCCCTGGCTGGGGCCAACGTCCTGACTTTC. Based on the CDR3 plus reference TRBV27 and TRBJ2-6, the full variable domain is EAQVTQNPRYLITVTGKKLTVTCSQNMNHEYMSWYRQDPGLGLRQIYYSMNVEVTDKGDVPEGYKVSRKEKRNFPLILESPSPNQTSLYFCASSPLAGANVLTFGAGSRLTVL.

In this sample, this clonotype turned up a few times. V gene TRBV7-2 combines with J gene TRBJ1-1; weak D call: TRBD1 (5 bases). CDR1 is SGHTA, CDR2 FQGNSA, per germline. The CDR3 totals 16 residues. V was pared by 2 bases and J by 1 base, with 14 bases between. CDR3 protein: CASSLQGVAQNTEAFF. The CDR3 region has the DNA TGTGCCAGCAGCTTACAAGGGGTGGCACAGAACACTGAAGCTTTCTTT. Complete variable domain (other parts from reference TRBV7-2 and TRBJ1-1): GAGVSQSPSNKVTEKGKDVELRCDPISGHTALYWYRQSLGQGLEFLIYFQGNSAPDKSGLPSDRFSAERTGGSVSTLTIQRTQQEDSAVYLCASSLQGVAQNTEAFFGQGTRLTVV.

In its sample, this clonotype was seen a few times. CDR3 sequence (DNA): TGTGCCAGCGGGACAGGAGGCTATGGCTACACCTTC. Residues: CASGTGGYGYTF. The chain couples TRBV7-9 to TRBJ1-2; TRBD1 matches at 8 bases. This CDR3 spans 12 amino acids. CDR1 and CDR2 (germline): SEHNR, FQNEAQ (reference sequence). V lost 8 bases and J lost 4; bases outside the gene matches: 3.

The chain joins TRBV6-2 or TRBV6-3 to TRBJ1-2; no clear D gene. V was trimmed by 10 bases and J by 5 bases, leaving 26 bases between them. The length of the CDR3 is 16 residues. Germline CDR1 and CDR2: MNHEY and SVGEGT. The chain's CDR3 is CATQIWGSATLYGYTF. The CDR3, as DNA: TGTGCCACTCAAATTTGGGGATCAGCTACCCTGTATGGCTACACCTTC.

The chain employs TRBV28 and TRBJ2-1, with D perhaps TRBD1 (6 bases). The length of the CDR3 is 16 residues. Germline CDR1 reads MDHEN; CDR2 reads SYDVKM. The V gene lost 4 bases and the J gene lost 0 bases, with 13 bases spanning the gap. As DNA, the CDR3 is TGTGCCAGCAGTTCCCGGGACACATCCTCCTACAATGAGCAGTTCTTC. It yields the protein CASSSRDTSSYNEQFF.

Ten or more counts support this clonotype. The CDR3 DNA sequence: TGTGCCAGCAGCTTAGGCCCGGGGCCGGGTGAGCAGTACTTC. Protein sequence: CASSLGPGPGEQYF. The chain has TRBV7-9 and TRBJ2-7; D is possibly TRBD1 or TRBD2 (5 bases each). Germline CDR1 SEHNR, CDR2 FQNEAQ (reference sequence). The CDR3 has 14 residues. V lost 1 base to trimming and J lost 7 bases, with 14 bases between them.

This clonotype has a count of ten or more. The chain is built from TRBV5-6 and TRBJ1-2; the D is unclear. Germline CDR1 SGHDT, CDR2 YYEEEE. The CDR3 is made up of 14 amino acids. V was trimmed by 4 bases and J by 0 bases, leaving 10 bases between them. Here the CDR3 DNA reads TGTGCCAGCAGCCTATTAATAGCTAACTATGGCTACACCTTC. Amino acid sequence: CASSLLIANYGYTF.

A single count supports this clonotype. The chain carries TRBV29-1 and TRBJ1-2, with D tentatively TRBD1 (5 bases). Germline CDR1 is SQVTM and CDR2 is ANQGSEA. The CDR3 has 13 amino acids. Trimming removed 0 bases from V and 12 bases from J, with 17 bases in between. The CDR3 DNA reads TGCAGCGTTGAAGAACTTGTCCGGGGGGGAGACACCTTC. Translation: CSVEELVRGGDTF. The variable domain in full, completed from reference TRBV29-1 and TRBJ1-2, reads SAVISQKPSRDICQRGTSLTIQCQVDSQVTMMFWYRQQPGQSLTLIATANQGSEATYESGFVIDKFPISRPNLTFSTLTVSNMSPEDSSIYLCSVEELVRGGDTFGSGTRLTVV.